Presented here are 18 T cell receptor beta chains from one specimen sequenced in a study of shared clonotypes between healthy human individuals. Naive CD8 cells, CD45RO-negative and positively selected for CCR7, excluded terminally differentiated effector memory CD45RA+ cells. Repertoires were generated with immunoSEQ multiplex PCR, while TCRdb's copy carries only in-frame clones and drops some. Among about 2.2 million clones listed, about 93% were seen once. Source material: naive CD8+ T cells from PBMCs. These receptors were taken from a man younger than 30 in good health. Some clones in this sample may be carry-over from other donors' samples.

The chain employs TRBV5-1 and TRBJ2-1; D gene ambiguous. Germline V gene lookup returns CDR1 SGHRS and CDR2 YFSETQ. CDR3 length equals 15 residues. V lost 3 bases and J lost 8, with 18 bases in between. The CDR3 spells CASSSQYLPGDEQFF. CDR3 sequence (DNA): TGCGCCAGCAGCTCCCAATATCTACCGGGCGATGAGCAGTTCTTC.

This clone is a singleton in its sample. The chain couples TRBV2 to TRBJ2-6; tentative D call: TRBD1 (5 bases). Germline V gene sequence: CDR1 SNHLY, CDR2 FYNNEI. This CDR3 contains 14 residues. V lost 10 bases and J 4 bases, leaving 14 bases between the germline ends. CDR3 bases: TGTGCCACAGGGTGGGGTCGGGGGGCCAACGTCCTGACTTTC. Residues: CATGWGRGANVLTF.

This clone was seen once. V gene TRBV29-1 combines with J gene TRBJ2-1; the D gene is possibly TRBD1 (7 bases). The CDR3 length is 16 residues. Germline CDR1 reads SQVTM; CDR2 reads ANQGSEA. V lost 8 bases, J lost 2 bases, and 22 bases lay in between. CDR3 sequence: CSLQGVAGGAYNEQFF. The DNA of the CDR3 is TGCAGCCTCCAGGGGGTAGCCGGAGGGGCCTACAATGAGCAGTTCTTC.

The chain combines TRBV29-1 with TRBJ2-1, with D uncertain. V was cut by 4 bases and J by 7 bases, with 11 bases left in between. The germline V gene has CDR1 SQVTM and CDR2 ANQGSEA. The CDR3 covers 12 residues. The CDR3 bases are TGCAGCGTTGGCCTCGTGCGAAATGAGCAGTTCTTC. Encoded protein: CSVGLVRNEQFF.

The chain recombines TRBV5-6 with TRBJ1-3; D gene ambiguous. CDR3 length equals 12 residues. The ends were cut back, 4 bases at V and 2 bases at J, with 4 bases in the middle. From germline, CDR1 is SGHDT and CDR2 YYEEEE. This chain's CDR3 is CASSHPGNTIYF. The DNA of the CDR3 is TGTGCCAGCAGCCACCCTGGAAACACCATATATTTT.

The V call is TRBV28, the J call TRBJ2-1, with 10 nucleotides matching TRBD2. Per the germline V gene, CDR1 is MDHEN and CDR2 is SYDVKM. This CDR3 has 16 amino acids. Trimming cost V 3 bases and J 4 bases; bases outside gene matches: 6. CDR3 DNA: TGTGCCAGCAGTTTGATAGGACTAGCGGCTTACAATGAGCAGTTCTTC. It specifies CASSLIGLAAYNEQFF.

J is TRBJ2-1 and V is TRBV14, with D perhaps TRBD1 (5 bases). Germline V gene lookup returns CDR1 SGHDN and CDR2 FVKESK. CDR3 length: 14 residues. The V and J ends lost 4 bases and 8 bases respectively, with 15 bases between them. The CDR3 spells CASSPLPEGDEQFF. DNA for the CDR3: TGTGCCAGCAGCCCCCTCCCGGAAGGGGATGAGCAGTTCTTC.

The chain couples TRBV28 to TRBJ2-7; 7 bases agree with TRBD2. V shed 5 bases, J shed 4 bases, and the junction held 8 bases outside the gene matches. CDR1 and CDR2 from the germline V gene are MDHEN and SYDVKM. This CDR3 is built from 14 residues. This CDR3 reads CASSATGGSYEQYF. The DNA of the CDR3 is TGTGCCAGCAGTGCGACGGGAGGAAGTTACGAGCAGTACTTC.

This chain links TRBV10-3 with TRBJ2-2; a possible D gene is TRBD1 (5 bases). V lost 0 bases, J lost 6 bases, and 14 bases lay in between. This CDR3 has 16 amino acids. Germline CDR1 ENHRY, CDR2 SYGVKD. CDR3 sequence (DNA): TGTGCCATCAGTGAGTCTATGATGGTACAGGCCGGGGAGCTGTTTTTT. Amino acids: CAISESMMVQAGELFF.

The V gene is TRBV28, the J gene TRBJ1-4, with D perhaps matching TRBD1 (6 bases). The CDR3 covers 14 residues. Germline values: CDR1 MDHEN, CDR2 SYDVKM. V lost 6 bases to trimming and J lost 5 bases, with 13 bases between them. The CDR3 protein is CASSRDTENEKLFF. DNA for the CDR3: TGTGCCAGCAGCCGGGACACAGAAAATGAAAAACTGTTTTTT.

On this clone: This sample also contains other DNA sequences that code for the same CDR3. The CDR3 protein is CASSLGEEETQYF. CDR3 DNA: TGTGCCAGCAGTTTGGGGGAGGAAGAGACCCAGTACTTC. The chain couples TRBV27 to TRBJ2-5; D possibly corresponds to TRBD2 (6 bases). The V end lost 3 bases, the J end lost 3 bases, and 8 bases lay between the germline ends. CDR1 MNHEY and CDR2 SMNVEV come from the germline V gene (reference sequence). CDR3 size: 13 residues.

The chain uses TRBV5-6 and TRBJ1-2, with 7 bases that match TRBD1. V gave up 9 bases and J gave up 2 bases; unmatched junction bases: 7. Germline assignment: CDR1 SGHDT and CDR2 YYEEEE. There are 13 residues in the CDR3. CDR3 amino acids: CATTGTANYGYTF. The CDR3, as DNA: TGTGCCACAACCGGGACAGCGAACTATGGCTACACCTTC.

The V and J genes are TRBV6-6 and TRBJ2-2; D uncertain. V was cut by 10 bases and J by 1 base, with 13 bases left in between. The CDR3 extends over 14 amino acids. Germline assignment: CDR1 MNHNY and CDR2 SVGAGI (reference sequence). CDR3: CATIGLLNTGELFF. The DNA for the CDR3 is TGTGCCACCATCGGGCTTCTGAACACCGGGGAGCTGTTTTTT.

The CDR3 is CASSEPLTSGSTDTQYF. CDR3 DNA sequence: TGTGCCAGCAGTGAACCCCTGACTAGCGGGAGCACAGATACGCAGTATTTT. The chain employs TRBV2 and TRBJ2-3; 10 bases agree with TRBD2. Trimming removed 2 bases from V and 0 bases from J; junction bases left unmatched: 5. This CDR3 is built from 17 residues. The germline gives CDR1 SNHLY, CDR2 FYNNEI.

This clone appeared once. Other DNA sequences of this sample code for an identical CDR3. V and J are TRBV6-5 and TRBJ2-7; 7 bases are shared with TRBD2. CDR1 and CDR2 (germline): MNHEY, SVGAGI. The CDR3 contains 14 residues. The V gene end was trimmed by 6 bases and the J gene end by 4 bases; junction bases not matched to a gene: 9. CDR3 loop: CASSPTGEGYEQYF. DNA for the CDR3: TGTGCCAGCAGCCCTACGGGGGAGGGGTACGAGCAGTACTTC.

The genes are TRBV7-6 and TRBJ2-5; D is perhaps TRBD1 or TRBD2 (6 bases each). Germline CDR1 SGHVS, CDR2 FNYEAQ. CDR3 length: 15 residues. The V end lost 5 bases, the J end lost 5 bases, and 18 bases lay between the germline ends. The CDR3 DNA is TGTGCCAGCAGCCCGAGGGACGGGGGCTGGGAGACCCAGTACTTC. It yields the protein CASSPRDGGWETQYF.

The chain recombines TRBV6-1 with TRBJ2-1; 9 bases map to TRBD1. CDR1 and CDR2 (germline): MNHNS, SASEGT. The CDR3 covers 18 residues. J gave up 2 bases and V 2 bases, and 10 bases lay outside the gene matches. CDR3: CASSELPSGTGTYNEQFF. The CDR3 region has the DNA TGTGCCAGCAGTGAACTCCCGTCTGGGACAGGGACCTACAATGAGCAGTTCTTC.

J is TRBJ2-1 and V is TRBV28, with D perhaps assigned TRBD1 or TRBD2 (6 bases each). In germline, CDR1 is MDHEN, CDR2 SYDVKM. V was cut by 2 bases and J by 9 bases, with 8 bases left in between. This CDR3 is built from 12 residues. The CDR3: CASSLRGAEQFF. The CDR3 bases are TGTGCCAGCAGTTTAAGGGGGGCTGAGCAGTTCTTC.